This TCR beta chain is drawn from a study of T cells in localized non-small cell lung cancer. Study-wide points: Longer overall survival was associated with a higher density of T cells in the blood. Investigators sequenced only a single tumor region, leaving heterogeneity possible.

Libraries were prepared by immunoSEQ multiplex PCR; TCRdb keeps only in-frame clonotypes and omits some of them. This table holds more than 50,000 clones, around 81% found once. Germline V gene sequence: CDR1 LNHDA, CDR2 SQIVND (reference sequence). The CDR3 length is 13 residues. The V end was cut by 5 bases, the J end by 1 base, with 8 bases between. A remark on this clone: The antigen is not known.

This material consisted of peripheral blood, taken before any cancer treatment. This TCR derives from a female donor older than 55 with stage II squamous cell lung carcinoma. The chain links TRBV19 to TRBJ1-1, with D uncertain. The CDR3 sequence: CASSQRQNTEAFF. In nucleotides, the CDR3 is TGTGCCAGTAGTCAGCGACAGAACACTGAAGCTTTCTTT. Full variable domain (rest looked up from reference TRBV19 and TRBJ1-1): DGGITQSPKYLFRKEGQNVTLSCEQNLNHDAMYWYRQDPGQGLRLIYYSQIVNDFQKGDIAEGYSVSREKKESFPLTVTSAQKNPTAFYLCASSQRQNTEAFFGQGTRLTVV.